These 31 T cell receptor beta chains came from one sample sequenced in a study of T cells in Graves' hyperthyroidism and ophthalmopathy. Regions amplified from RNA transcripts were the TCR beta CDR3 regions. When the TCR CDR3 underwent first-round RT-PCR, the HTBI primer set was used. TCRdb processed the multiplex PCR reads anew with MiXCR; each CDR3 protein has one entry. The sample lists about 420,000 distinct CDR3 sequences, 15% to 18% occurring once. Sequenced: blood. These receptors all come from a woman aged 18-30 years with Graves' hyperthyroidism.

Ten or more counts support this clonotype. The gene calls are TRBV20-1 and TRBJ2-3; TRBD1 matches 9 bases. The V and J ends lost 8 bases and 4 bases, in that order; junction bases with no gene match: 13. The germline V gene has CDR1 DFQATT and CDR2 SNEGSKA (reference sequence). CDR3 length: 15 amino acids. The CDR3 loop is CSSNPGTGSADTQYF. DNA of the CDR3: TGCAGTTCGAACCCCGGGACAGGGTCGGCAGATACGCAGTATTTT.

This clonotype was recorded many times. This chain joins TRBV20-1 and TRBJ1-6, with 7 positions matching TRBD1. V was clipped by 2 bases and J by 11 bases; unmatched bases: 12. The germline CDR1 and CDR2 sequences are DFQATT and SNEGSKA (reference sequence). The CDR3 length is 15 residues. CDR3 loop: CSARRTGGRGAPLHF. CDR3 bases: TGCAGTGCTAGAAGGACAGGAGGTAGGGGGGCACCCCTCCACTTT.

This clonotype was counted between two and nine times. The chain recombines TRBV12-3 or TRBV12-4 with TRBJ2-3; the match to TRBD2 covers 14 bases. This CDR3 contains 18 residues. J lost 5 bases, V lost 7 bases, and 14 bases had no gene match. Written as DNA, the CDR3 is TGTGCCAGCATCAAAGGGGGACTAGCGGGAGTCCGGCTAGATACGCAGTATTTT. The encoded protein is CASIKGGLAGVRLDTQYF.

This clonotype showed up many times. This chain links TRBV5-6 with TRBJ1-1; a possible D gene is TRBD1 (5 bases). The ends were cut back, 4 bases at V and 6 bases at J, with 16 bases in the middle. Per germline, CDR1 SGHDT and CDR2 YYEEEE. The CDR3 covers 14 residues. The CDR3 is CASSRFRARAEAFF. CDR3 sequence (DNA): TGTGCCAGCAGCCGATTCAGGGCGAGGGCTGAAGCTTTCTTT.

In its sample, this clonotype was seen many times. The V call is TRBV6-2 or TRBV6-3, the J call TRBJ2-3; 12 bases match TRBD2. Trimming at V came to 2 bases and at J to 6 bases, leaving 6 bases not matched to a gene. The germline V gene encodes CDR1 MNHEY and CDR2 SVGEGT. This CDR3 region has 16 residues. The CDR3 sequence: CASSYQLAGGADTQYF. The CDR3 DNA is TGTGCCAGCAGTTACCAACTAGCGGGAGGCGCGGATACGCAGTATTTT.

This clonotype has a handful of counts. This chain connects TRBV29-1 to TRBJ2-2; D is uncertain. The CDR3 loop spans 13 amino acids. The ends were cut back, 4 bases at V and 0 bases at J, with 6 bases in the middle. Germline values: CDR1 SQVTM, CDR2 ANQGSEA. The CDR3 here is CSVGRTNTGELFF. In DNA form, the CDR3 reads TGCAGCGTTGGCAGAACGAACACCGGGGAGCTGTTTTTT.

There are many counts of this clonotype. The rearrangement joins TRBV30 to TRBJ2-1; 8 bases map to TRBD2. CDR1 GTSNPN and CDR2 SVGIG come from the germline V gene (reference sequence). The J segment lost 0 bases and the V segment lost 3 bases, leaving 4 bases of the junction unmatched. This CDR3 is 15 amino acids long. Here the CDR3 reads CAWRAGTSSYNEQFF. In DNA form, the CDR3 reads TGTGCCTGGAGAGCCGGGACTAGCTCCTACAATGAGCAGTTCTTC.

In its sample, this clonotype was seen many times. This chain connects TRBV20-1 to TRBJ2-7; TRBD2 is a possible D gene (6 bases). CDR1 and CDR2 from the germline V gene are DFQATT and SNEGSKA (reference sequence). V was clipped by 0 bases and J by 1 base, with 13 bases between them. The CDR3 sequence is 15 residues long. The CDR3 region has the DNA TGCAGTGCTAGAGATTTCCGGGACTTTTCCTACGAGCAGTACTTC. Translated: CSARDFRDFSYEQYF.

The V and J genes are TRBV13 and TRBJ2-7; TRBD1 agrees at 10 bases. The germline V gene encodes CDR1 PRHDT and CDR2 FYEKMQ (reference sequence). The J segment lost 7 bases and the V segment lost 4 bases, leaving 19 bases of the junction unmatched. The CDR3 extends over 18 amino acids. In DNA form, the CDR3 reads TGTGCCAGCAGCTCGAGATCGACAGGGGGCCTTCTAGCGGGTGAGCAGTACTTC. This encodes CASSSRSTGGLLAGEQYF.

V gene TRBV20-1 combines with J gene TRBJ2-7; D is undetermined. Germline CDR1 and CDR2: DFQATT and SNEGSKA (reference sequence). The ends were cut back, 7 bases at V and 1 base at J, with 23 bases in the middle. The CDR3 length is 16 residues. The CDR3 reads CSERLISPPESYEQYF. CDR3 DNA sequence: TGCAGTGAGCGCTTGATTTCACCTCCCGAGTCCTACGAGCAGTACTTC.

This clonotype was counted many times. The rearrangement links TRBV28 to TRBJ1-5, with D perhaps matching TRBD1 (5 bases). Per the germline V gene, CDR1 is MDHEN and CDR2 is SYDVKM. The CDR3 consists of 16 residues. V lost 3 bases and J lost 2, with 14 bases in between. The CDR3 region is CASSLGGVRGNQPQHF. The DNA for the CDR3 is TGTGCCAGCAGTTTGGGAGGGGTGAGAGGCAATCAGCCCCAGCATTTT.

The rearrangement links TRBV12-3 or TRBV12-4 to TRBJ1-2; D is unresolved. This CDR3 has 13 amino acids. Trimming took off 6 bases at V and 4 bases at J, with 12 bases between the two ends. The chain's CDR3 is CASRAGDLYGYTF. In DNA, the CDR3 is TGTGCCAGCAGAGCTGGGGATCTCTATGGCTACACCTTC.

This clonotype was picked up a small number of times. The chain recombines TRBV12-5 with TRBJ2-3, with TRBD2 matching 8 bases. V lost 6 bases to trimming and J lost 1 base; unmatched junction nucleotides: 15. CDR3 length equals 18 residues. The germline V gene encodes CDR1 LGHNT and CDR2 FRNRAP. CDR3 coding DNA: TGTGCTAGTGGCCGTATGTCAGCGGGAGACGTTGGCACAGATACGCAGTATTTT. Translation gives CASGRMSAGDVGTDTQYF.

This clonotype occurred a few times. This rearrangement joins TRBV28 to TRBJ2-5; the match to TRBD1 covers 9 bases. Germline CDR1 is MDHEN and CDR2 is SYDVKM. The J segment lost 5 bases and the V segment lost 1 base, leaving 8 bases of the junction unmatched. The CDR3 consists of 16 residues. For the CDR3, the DNA is TGTGCCAGCAGTTTATCCCGAGGACAGGGGAAGGAGACCCAGTACTTC. This encodes CASSLSRGQGKETQYF.

As concerns this clonotype: A much larger clone differs from this one at a single base, so this may be a read error. The chain links TRBV24-1 to TRBJ2-2; D gene ambiguous. The CDR3 has 15 residues. Germline V gene data show CDR1 as KGHDR and CDR2 as SFDVKD. V lost 6 bases, J lost 3 bases, and 13 bases lay in between. The chain's CDR3 is CATSIRTADTGELFF. Here the CDR3 DNA reads TGTGCCACCAGTATCAGGACCGCAGACACCGGGGAGCTGTTTTTT.

This clonotype has a count of ten or more. The CDR3 spells CAWRRGTASNEKLFF. The DNA for the CDR3 is TGTGCCTGGAGACGAGGGACAGCGTCTAATGAAAAACTGTTTTTT. The J gene is TRBJ1-4, the V gene TRBV30, with 7 bases lining up with TRBD1. In germline, CDR1 is GTSNPN, CDR2 SVGIG (reference sequence). The CDR3 has 15 amino acids. The J segment lost 3 bases and the V segment lost 3 bases, leaving 7 bases of the junction unmatched.

In its sample, this clonotype was seen many times. The gene calls are TRBV6-2 or TRBV6-3 and TRBJ2-5, with TRBD2 identical over 12 bases. Germline V gene sequence: CDR1 MNHEY, CDR2 SVGEGT. The CDR3 consists of 15 residues. V lost 2 bases, J lost 3 bases, and 1 base stayed unmatched. CDR3 residues: CASSYRLAGEETQYF. As DNA, the CDR3 is TGTGCCAGCAGTTACAGACTAGCGGGGGAAGAGACCCAGTACTTC.

This clonotype has a count of ten or more. The genes are TRBV5-5 and TRBJ1-1; D is perhaps TRBD1 (6 bases). V lost 4 bases, J lost 0 bases, and 10 bases lay in between. Per the germline V gene, CDR1 is SGHKS and CDR2 is YYEKEE (reference sequence). This CDR3 spans 14 amino acids. The CDR3 sequence is CASSPTGLNTEAFF. CDR3 nucleotides: TGTGCCAGCAGCCCCACAGGGTTGAACACTGAAGCTTTCTTT.

This clonotype was seen repeatedly, ten times or more. V and J are TRBV19 and TRBJ1-1; 8 nucleotides agree with TRBD1. This CDR3 region has 17 residues. Germline CDR1 reads LNHDA; CDR2 reads SQIVND (reference sequence). The trim removed 7 bases at V and 4 bases at J, leaving 17 bases unmatched. The CDR3 DNA reads TGTGCCAGTACCTCCCCCCCCGCAGGGGGCTTTTCCACTGAAGCTTTCTTT. Protein product: CASTSPPAGGFSTEAFF. The full variable domain, with the rest looked up from reference TRBV19 and TRBJ1-1, is DGGITQSPKYLFRKEGQNVTLSCEQNLNHDAMYWYRQDPGQGLRLIYYSQIVNDFQKGDIAEGYSVSREKKESFPLTVTSAQKNPTAFYLCASTSPPAGGFSTEAFFGQGTRLTVV.

The rearrangement links TRBV13 to TRBJ2-5, with 10 positions matching TRBD1. The V gene end was trimmed by 5 bases and the J gene end by 4 bases; junction bases not matched to a gene: 4. The CDR3 totals 14 residues. The germline V gene has CDR1 PRHDT and CDR2 FYEKMQ (reference sequence). The chain's CDR3 is CASSLRQGAETQYF. CDR3 DNA: TGTGCCAGCAGCCTAAGACAGGGGGCAGAGACCCAGTACTTC.

This clonotype was observed a handful of times. This CDR3 is CASSSLLAGTDTQYF. DNA for the CDR3: TGCGCCAGCAGCTCACTCTTAGCGGGCACAGATACGCAGTATTTT. J is TRBJ2-3 and V is TRBV5-1, with D maybe TRBD2 (6 bases). Germline V gene sequence: CDR1 SGHRS, CDR2 YFSETQ. The CDR3 consists of 15 residues. V shed 3 bases and J shed 1 base, with 12 bases lying between them.

This clonotype was counted at least ten times. CDR3 sequence: CASSLVQLKETQYF. The CDR3 DNA follows: TGCGCCAGCAGCTTGGTACAGCTCAAAGAGACCCAGTACTTC. V gene TRBV5-1 combines with J gene TRBJ2-5; D unclear. This CDR3 has 14 amino acids. Germline-derived CDR1 and CDR2 are SGHRS and YFSETQ. Trimming cost V 0 bases and J 3 bases, with 9 bases left between them.

This clonotype was seen a handful of times. The rearrangement joins TRBV7-3 to TRBJ2-2; the D gene could be TRBD1 or TRBD2 (6 bases each). Germline V gene data show CDR1 as SGHTA and CDR2 as FQGTGA. The CDR3 is 14 amino acids. Trimming took 3 bases from V and 7 from J, leaving 12 bases between them. CDR3 in amino acids: CASSLRGVDGELFF. CDR3 bases: TGTGCCAGCAGCTTGAGGGGGGTAGACGGGGAGCTGTTTTTT.

This clonotype was counted ten times or more. The chain carries TRBV7-9 and TRBJ2-3, with a tentative D call TRBD1 (5 bases). The V end was cut by 1 base, the J end by 5 bases, with 7 bases between. From germline, CDR1 is SEHNR and CDR2 FQNEAQ (reference sequence). The CDR3 extends over 13 amino acids. CDR3 residues: CASSLGTKDTQYF. CDR3 DNA: TGTGCCAGCAGCTTAGGGACAAAAGATACGCAGTATTTT.

This clonotype has at least ten counts. V and J are TRBV3-1 and TRBJ1-1; tentatively, D is TRBD1 (5 bases). Germline assignment: CDR1 LGHDT and CDR2 YNNKEL (reference sequence). V dropped 4 bases and J dropped 3 bases, with 6 bases sitting between them. The CDR3 runs to 12 residues. CDR3: CASSLRDTEAFF. The DNA of the CDR3 is TGTGCCAGCAGCCTCAGGGACACTGAAGCTTTCTTT.

This clonotype appeared many times. The chain is built from TRBV18 and TRBJ2-3; 8 bases are a match to TRBD1. The CDR3 consists of 15 residues. The germline V gene encodes CDR1 KGHSH and CDR2 LQKENI. V shed 5 bases, J shed 1 base, and the junction held 5 bases outside the gene matches. The CDR3 spells CASSSDRVRTDTQYF. For the CDR3, the DNA is TGTGCCAGCTCATCGGACAGGGTTCGCACAGATACGCAGTATTTT. The entire variable domain, with the rest obtained from reference TRBV18 and TRBJ2-3, is as follows: NAGVMQNPRHLVRRRGQEARLRCSPMKGHSHVYWYRQLPEEGLKFMVYLQKENIIDESGMPKERFSAEFPKEGPSILRIQQVVRGDSAAYFCASSSDRVRTDTQYFGPGTRLTVL.

The chain is built from TRBV20-1 and TRBJ2-7; 11 bases agree with TRBD2. V lost 3 bases to trimming and J lost 7 bases; unmatched junction nucleotides: 20. This CDR3 has 18 residues. Germline CDR1 DFQATT, CDR2 SNEGSKA (reference sequence). Written as DNA, the CDR3 is TGCAGTGCTAGTTCGCGTTTGACTAGCGGGGTGCTCTACGAGGAGCAGTACTTC. Amino acids: CSASSRLTSGVLYEEQYF.

This clonotype came up many times. The chain recombines TRBV6-1 with TRBJ1-3, with 9 bases identical to TRBD1. Germline values: CDR1 MNHNS, CDR2 SASEGT. CDR3 length: 15 amino acids. V lost 6 bases and J lost 1; bases outside the gene matches: 4. CDR3 region: CASRWTGESGNTIYF. The CDR3 coding sequence is TGTGCCAGCAGGTGGACAGGGGAATCTGGAAACACCATATATTTT.

This clonotype has just a few counts. The chain uses TRBV29-1 and TRBJ2-5; D gene uncertain. The CDR3 sequence is 14 residues long. V dropped 7 bases and J dropped 2 bases, with 17 bases sitting between them. Germline CDR1 and CDR2: SQVTM and ANQGSEA. The CDR3 nucleotides are TGCAGCGCTCAAGGAGCATTTAGGCAAGAGACCCAGTACTTC. It encodes CSAQGAFRQETQYF.

This clonotype was recorded many times. The CDR3 DNA is TGCAGTGCTGGAGGCCGGAGCAATCAGCCCCAGCATTTT. Translating it yields CSAGGRSNQPQHF. J is TRBJ1-5 and V is TRBV20-1; D not resolved. V shed 5 bases and J shed 1 base, with 9 bases lying between them. The length of the CDR3 is 13 residues. The germline gives CDR1 DFQATT, CDR2 SNEGSKA (reference sequence).

This clonotype was counted ten times or more. V is TRBV27 and J is TRBJ1-2; D is perhaps TRBD1 (5 bases). Germline CDR1 and CDR2: MNHEY and SMNVEV (reference sequence). Trimming pared 2 bases from V and 7 bases from J, leaving 20 bases between. The CDR3 loop spans 16 amino acids. This chain's CDR3 is CASSLTLQGGSGGYTF. CDR3 nucleotide sequence: TGTGCCAGCAGTTTAACCCTCCAGGGAGGGTCTGGTGGCTACACCTTC.